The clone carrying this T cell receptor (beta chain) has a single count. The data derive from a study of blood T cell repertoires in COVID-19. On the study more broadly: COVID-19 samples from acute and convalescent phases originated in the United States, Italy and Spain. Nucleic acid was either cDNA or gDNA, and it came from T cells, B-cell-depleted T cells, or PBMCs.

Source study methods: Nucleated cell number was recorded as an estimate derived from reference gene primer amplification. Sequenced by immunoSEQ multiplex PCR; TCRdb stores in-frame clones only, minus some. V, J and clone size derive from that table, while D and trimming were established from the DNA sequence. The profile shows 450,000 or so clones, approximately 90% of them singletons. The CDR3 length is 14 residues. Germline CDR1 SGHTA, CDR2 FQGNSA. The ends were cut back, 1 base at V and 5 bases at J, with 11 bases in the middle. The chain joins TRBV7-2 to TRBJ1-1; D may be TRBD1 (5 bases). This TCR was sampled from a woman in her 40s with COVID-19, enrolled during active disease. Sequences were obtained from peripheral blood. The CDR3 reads CASSLGFRQTEAFF. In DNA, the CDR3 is TGTGCCAGCAGCTTAGGCTTTCGACAGACTGAAGCTTTCTTT. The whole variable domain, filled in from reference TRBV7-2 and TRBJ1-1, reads GAGVSQSPSNKVTEKGKDVELRCDPISGHTALYWYRQSLGQGLEFLIYFQGNSAPDKSGLPSDRFSAERTGGSVSTLTIQRTQQEDSAVYLCASSLGFRQTEAFFGQGTRLTVV.